This TCR beta chain was sequenced during a study of Graves' ophthalmopathy and Graves' hyperthyroidism. This clonotype was detected many times. Germline V gene sequence: CDR1 SQVTM, CDR2 ANQGSEA. The CDR3 loop spans 9 amino acids. V lost 8 bases and J lost 6, with 7 bases in between. Amplified material comprised TCR beta CDR3 regions derived from RNA transcripts. A first-round RT-PCR used HTBI primers, followed by a second-round multiplex PCR. A single record per CDR3 protein comes from TCRdb applying MiXCR to the multiplex PCR reads. The sample contains about 400,000 distinct CDR3 sequences, approximately 15% of which appear only once.

The TCR originated in a young woman with stable Graves' hyperthyroidism. V is TRBV29-1 and J is TRBJ1-2; D remains ambiguous. The sequenced sample consisted of peripheral blood. CDR3 loop: CSSSDGYTF. CDR3 sequence (DNA): TGCAGCTCGTCAGATGGCTACACCTTC.